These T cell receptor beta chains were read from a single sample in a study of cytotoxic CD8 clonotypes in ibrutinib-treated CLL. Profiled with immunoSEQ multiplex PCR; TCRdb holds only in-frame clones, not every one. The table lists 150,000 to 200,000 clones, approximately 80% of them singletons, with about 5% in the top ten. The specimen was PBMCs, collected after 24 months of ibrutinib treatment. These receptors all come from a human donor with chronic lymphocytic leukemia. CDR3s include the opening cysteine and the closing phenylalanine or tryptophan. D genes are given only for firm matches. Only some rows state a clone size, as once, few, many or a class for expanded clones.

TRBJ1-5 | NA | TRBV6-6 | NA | CASSYSITGNQPQHF | TGTGCCAGCAGTTACTCGATTACAGGGAATCAGCCCCAGCATTTT
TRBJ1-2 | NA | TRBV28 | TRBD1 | CASKFGRGRGYTF | TGTGCCAGCAAATTCGGCAGGGGGAGAGGCTACACCTTC
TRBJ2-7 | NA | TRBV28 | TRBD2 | CASSVAGAWHEQYF | TGTGCCAGCTCCGTAGCGGGAGCTTGGCACGAGCAGTACTTC
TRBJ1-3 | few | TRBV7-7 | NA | CASSAGSGNTIYF | TGTGCTAGCAGCGCCGGATCTGGAAACACCATATATTTT
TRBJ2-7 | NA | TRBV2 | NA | CASTVDGNHYEQYF | TGTGCCAGCACTGTGGACGGGAATCACTACGAGCAGTACTTC
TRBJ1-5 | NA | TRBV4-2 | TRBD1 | CASSQGKGANQPQHF | TGTGCCAGCAGCCAAGGGAAGGGGGCAAATCAGCCCCAGCATTTT
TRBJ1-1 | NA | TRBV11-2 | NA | CASSLEGNFMNTEAFF | TGTGCCAGCAGCTTAGAGGGAAACTTTATGAACACTGAAGCTTTCTTT
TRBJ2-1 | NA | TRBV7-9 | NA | CASSFAREQFF | TGTGCCAGCAGCTTTGCTCGGGAGCAGTTCTTC
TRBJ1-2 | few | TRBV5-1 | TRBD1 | CASSLDTGVNYGYTF | TGCGCCAGCAGCTTGGATACAGGGGTTAACTATGGCTACACCTTC
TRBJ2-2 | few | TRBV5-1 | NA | CASSLGGSNTGELFF | TGCGCCAGCAGCTTGGGGGGATCGAACACCGGGGAGCTGTTTTTT
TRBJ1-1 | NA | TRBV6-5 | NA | CASSYRQMNTEAFF | TGTGCCAGCAGTTACAGACAGATGAACACTGAAGCTTTCTTT
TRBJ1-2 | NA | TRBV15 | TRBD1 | CATSVTRGFDYGYTF | TGTGCCACCAGCGTAACCAGGGGGTTCGACTATGGCTACACCTTC
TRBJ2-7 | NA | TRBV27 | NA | CASRYGATYEQYF | TGTGCCAGCAGATACGGGGCAACCTACGAGCAGTACTTC
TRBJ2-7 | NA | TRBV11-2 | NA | CASSFGSYEQYF | TGTGCCAGCAGCTTTGGGTCCTACGAGCAGTACTTC
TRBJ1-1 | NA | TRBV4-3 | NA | CASSQGQGTGIRAFF | TGCGCCAGCAGCCAAGGCCAGGGTACGGGGATTCGGGCTTTCTTT
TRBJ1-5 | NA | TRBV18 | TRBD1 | CASSPTLGQGRSNQPQHF | TGTGCCAGCTCACCTACACTTGGACAGGGGAGGAGCAATCAGCCCCAGCATTTT
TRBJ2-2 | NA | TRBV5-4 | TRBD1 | CASSDQGQGATGELFF | TGTGCCAGCAGTGACCAGGGACAGGGGGCAACCGGGGAGCTGTTTTTT
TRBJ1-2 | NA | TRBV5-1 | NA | CASSLGHRDLNYGYTF | TGCGCCAGCAGCTTGGGGCACAGGGATCTAAACTATGGCTACACCTTC
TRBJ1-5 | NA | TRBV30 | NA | CAWRPGPGGNQPQHF | TGTGCCTGGAGACCGGGCCCGGGGGGCAATCAGCCCCAGCATTTT
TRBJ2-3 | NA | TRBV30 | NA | CAWTFYTASTDTQYF | TGTGCCTGGACCTTCTACACCGCTAGCACAGATACGCAGTATTTT
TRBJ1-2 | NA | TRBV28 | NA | CASSSRLEGYTF | TGTGCCAGCAGTTCCAGGCTTGAGGGCTACACCTTC
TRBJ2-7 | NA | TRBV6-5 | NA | CASSYARSYEQYF | TGTGCCAGCAGTTACGCCAGGTCCTACGAGCAGTACTTC
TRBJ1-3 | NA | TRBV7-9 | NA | CASSLSSGNTIYF | TGTGCCAGCAGCCTCAGCTCTGGAAACACCATATATTTT
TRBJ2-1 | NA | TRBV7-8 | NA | CASSLERSSYNEQFF | TGTGCCAGCAGCTTAGAGCGAAGCTCCTACAATGAGCAGTTCTTC
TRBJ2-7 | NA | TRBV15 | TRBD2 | CATSRRLAGAHEQYF | TGTGCCACCAGCAGAAGACTAGCGGGAGCCCACGAGCAGTACTTC
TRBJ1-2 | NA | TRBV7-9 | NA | CASSFYQNWGAHYGYTF | TGTGCCAGCAGCTTCTATCAGAACTGGGGTGCGCACTATGGCTACACCTTC
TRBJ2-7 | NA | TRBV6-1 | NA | CASSEAGTYEQYF | TGTGCCAGCAGTGAGGCAGGGACCTACGAGCAGTACTTC
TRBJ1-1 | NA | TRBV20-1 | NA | CSPAGETEAFF | TGCAGTCCTGCAGGGGAAACTGAAGCTTTCTTT
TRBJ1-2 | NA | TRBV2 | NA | CASTGGIRLYGYTF | TGTGCCAGCACTGGGGGCATTCGTCTTTATGGCTACACCTTC
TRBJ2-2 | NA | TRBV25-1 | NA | CASSARGLGELFF | TGTGCCAGCAGTGCCCGGGGTCTCGGGGAGCTGTTTTTT
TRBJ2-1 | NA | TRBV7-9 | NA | CASSLHDSQQFF | TGTGCCAGCAGCCTCCACGACAGTCAGCAGTTCTTC
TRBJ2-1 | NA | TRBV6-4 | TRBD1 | CASSPGQSGLEQFF | TGTGCCAGCAGCCCGGGACAGTCGGGTCTTGAGCAGTTCTTC
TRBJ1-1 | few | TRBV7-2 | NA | CASSFSGLGTTEAFF | TGTGCCAGCAGCTTTTCAGGTCTTGGGACAACTGAAGCTTTCTTT
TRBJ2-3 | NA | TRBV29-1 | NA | CSVHLSGTDTQYF | TGCAGCGTTCACCTCTCGGGCACAGATACGCAGTATTTT
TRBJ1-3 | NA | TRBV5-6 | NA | CASSWRDSYSGNTIYF | TGTGCCAGCAGCTGGAGGGACTCCTACTCTGGAAACACCATATATTTT
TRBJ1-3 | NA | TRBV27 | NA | CASKTGHSGNTIYF | TGTGCCAGCAAGACAGGCCACTCTGGAAACACCATATATTTT
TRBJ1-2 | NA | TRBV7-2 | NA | CASSFDTYYGYTF | TGTGCCAGCAGCTTTGACACCTACTATGGCTACACCTTC
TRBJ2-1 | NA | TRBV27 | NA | CASSKDRTSYNEQFF | TGTGCCAGCAGTAAGGACCGAACCTCCTACAATGAGCAGTTCTTC
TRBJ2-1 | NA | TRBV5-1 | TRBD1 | CASSATTGGIYNEQFF | TGCGCCAGCAGCGCAACCACAGGGGGCATTTACAATGAGCAGTTCTTC
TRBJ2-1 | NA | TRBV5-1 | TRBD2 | CASSLRLAGGRDEQFF | TGCGCCAGCAGCTTGAGGCTAGCGGGCGGCAGGGATGAGCAGTTCTTC
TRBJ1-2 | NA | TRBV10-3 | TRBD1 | CAISAPGQVNYGYTF | TGTGCCATCAGTGCCCCGGGACAGGTCAACTATGGCTACACCTTC
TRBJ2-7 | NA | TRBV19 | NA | CASSLSQEGYEQYF | TGTGCCAGTAGTTTGTCCCAGGAAGGGTACGAGCAGTACTTC
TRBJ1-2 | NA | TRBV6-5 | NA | CASSPTRYGYTF | TGTGCCAGCAGTCCTACCCGCTATGGCTACACCTTC
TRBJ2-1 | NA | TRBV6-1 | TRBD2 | CASSEGLAGGLGQFF | TGTGCCAGCAGTGAAGGACTAGCGGGGGGCCTGGGGCAGTTCTTC
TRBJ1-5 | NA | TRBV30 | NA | CAWSVLRGGPNQPQHF | TGTGCCTGGAGTGTATTAAGGGGAGGGCCGAATCAGCCCCAGCATTTT
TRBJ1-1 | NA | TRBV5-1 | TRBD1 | CASSKDRGYTEAFF | TGCGCCAGCAGCAAGGACAGGGGGTACACTGAAGCTTTCTTT
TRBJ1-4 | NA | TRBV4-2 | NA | CASSQVLFETRTNEKLFF | TGTGCCAGCAGCCAAGTTCTTTTCGAAACCCGGACTAATGAAAAACTGTTTTTT